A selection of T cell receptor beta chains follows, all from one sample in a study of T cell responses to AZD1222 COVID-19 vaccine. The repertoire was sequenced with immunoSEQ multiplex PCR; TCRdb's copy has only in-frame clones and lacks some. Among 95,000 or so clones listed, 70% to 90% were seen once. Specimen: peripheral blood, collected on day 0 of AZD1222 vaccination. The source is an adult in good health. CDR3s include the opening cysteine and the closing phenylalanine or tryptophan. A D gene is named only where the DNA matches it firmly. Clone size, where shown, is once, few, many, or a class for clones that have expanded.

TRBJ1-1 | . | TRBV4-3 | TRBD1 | TGCGCCAGCAGCCCGACCAACAGGGGAGGGACTGAAGCTTTCTTT | CASSPTNRGGTEAFF
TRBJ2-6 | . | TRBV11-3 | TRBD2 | TGTGCCAGCAGCTTAGGGTTAGCGGGGGGGCCTGGGGCCAACGTCCTGACTTTC | CASSLGLAGGPGANVLTF
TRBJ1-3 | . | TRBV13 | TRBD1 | TGTGCCAGCAGCTTGACAGGGGCTGGAAACACCATATATTTT | CASSLTGAGNTIYF
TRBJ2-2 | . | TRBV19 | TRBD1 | TGTGCCAGTAGTTGGGACAGGGTTACCGGGGAGCTGTTTTTT | CASSWDRVTGELFF
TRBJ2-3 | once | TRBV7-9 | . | TGTGCCAGCAGCTTAGGCGGGGACACAGATACGCAGTATTTT | CASSLGGDTDTQYF
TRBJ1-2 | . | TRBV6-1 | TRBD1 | TGTGCCAGCAGTGAGAGGACAGGGCGGTATGGCTACACCTTC | CASSERTGRYGYTF
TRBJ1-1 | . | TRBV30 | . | TGTGCCTGGAGGAGGGGCGGGGGCGTGAACACTGAAGCTTTCTTT | CAWRRGGGVNTEAFF
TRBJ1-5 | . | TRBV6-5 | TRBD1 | TGTGCCAGCAGTTACGGTCGGGACAGGGGTAATCAGCCCCAGCATTTT | CASSYGRDRGNQPQHF
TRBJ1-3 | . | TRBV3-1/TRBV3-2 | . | TGTGCCAGCAGCCAAGTTTGGTCTGGAAACACCATATATTTT | CASSQVWSGNTIYF
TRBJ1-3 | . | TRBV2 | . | TGTGCCAGCCGGGGAGTAGACACCATATATTTT | CASRGVDTIYF
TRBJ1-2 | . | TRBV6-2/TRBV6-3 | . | TGTGCCAGCAGTTACAGCGGCAGACACCTCTATGGCTACACCTTC | CASSYSGRHLYGYTF
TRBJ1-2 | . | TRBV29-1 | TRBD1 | TGCAGCGTTGAGACCACCGGGACAGGGACGCTGGGATATGGCTACACCTTC | CSVETTGTGTLGYGYTF
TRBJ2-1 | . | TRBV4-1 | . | TGCGCCAGCAGCCAAGGCGCGGTTAATGAGCAGTTCTTC | CASSQGAVNEQFF
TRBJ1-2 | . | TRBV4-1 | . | TGCGCCAGCAGCCAAACGGTAGGGGGATCGGGCTATGGCTACACCTTC | CASSQTVGGSGYGYTF
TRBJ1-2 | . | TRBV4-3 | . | TGCGCCAGCAGCCAGGAGTCGACAGTCAACTATGGCTACACCTTC | CASSQESTVNYGYTF
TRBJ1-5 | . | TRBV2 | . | TGTGCCAGCAACAGGGATGGGGGCAATCAGCCCCAGCATTTT | CASNRDGGNQPQHF
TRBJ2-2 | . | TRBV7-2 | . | TGTGCCAGCAGCTTAGCATGGGGATCCGGGGAGCTGTTTTTT | CASSLAWGSGELFF
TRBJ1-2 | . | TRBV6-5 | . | TGTGCCAGCAGGGGGGGGCAGGAAAATGGCTACACCTTC | CASRGGQENGYTF
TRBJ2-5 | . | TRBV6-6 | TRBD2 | TGTGCCAGCAGTCTAGCGGGGGGTGAGACCCAGTACTTC | CASSLAGGETQYF
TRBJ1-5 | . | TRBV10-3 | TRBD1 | TGTGCCATCAGTGAGTCGAGGACAGGGGGTCAGCCCCAGCATTTT | CAISESRTGGQPQHF
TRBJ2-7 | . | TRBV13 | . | TGTGCCAGCAGCCAGGGGACAGCGGGCGAGCAGTACTTC | CASSQGTAGEQYF
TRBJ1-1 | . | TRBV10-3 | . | TGTGCCATCAGTGGCTCCGGCATGAACACTGAAGCTTTCTTT | CAISGSGMNTEAFF
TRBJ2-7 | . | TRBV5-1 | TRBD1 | TGCGCCAGCAGCTCATCCGGACAGGGGTTAGGCTACGAGCAGTACTTC | CASSSSGQGLGYEQYF
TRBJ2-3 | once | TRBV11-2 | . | TGTGCCAGCAGCTTAAGAGGGGCAGGGGACACCGCAGATACGCAGTATTTT | CASSLRGAGDTADTQYF
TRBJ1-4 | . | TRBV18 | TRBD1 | TGTGCCAGCTCACTCGGGACAGGGAATGAAAAACTGTTTTTT | CASSLGTGNEKLFF
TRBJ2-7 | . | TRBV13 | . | TGTGCCAGCAGCCTCTACCTCGGCGGAGCCTCCTACGAGCAGTACTTC | CASSLYLGGASYEQYF
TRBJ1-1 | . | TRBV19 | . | TGTGCCAGCAGCCCGGGATACACTGAAGCTTTCTTT | CASSPGYTEAFF
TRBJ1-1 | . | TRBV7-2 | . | TGTGCCAGCAGCTTAGGGTCCGGGGGGAGGAACACTGAAGCTTTCTTT | CASSLGSGGRNTEAFF
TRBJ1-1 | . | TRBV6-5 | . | TGTGCCAGCAGCACCGACAGGAACACTGAAGCTTTCTTT | CASSTDRNTEAFF
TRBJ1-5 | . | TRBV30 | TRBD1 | TGTGCCTGGGCCTCCTGGGACAGTAGCAATCAGCCCCAGCATTTT | CAWASWDSSNQPQHF
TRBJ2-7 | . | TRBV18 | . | TGTGCCAGCTCACCACTCAGGGACTACGAGCAGTACTTC | CASSPLRDYEQYF
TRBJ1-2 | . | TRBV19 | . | TGTGCCAGTAGTGACTATGGCTACACCTTC | CASSDYGYTF
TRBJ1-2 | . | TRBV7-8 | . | TGTGCCAGCAGCTCCCAGACAGCTTCCTACTATGGCTACACCTTC | CASSSQTASYYGYTF
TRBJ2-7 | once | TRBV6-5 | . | TGTGCCAGCAGTTACCGGTTGAGCGGCTTCTCCTACGAGCAGTACTTC | CASSYRLSGFSYEQYF
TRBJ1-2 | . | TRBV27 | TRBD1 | TGTGCCAGCAGTGTAGGACAGGCCGATCGCTACACCTTC | CASSVGQADRYTF
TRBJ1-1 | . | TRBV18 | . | TGTGCCAGCTCACCGCTAGAGGCGGTTGAAGCTTTCTTT | CASSPLEAVEAFF
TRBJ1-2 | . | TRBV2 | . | TGTGCCAGCAGGACCGACTATGGCTACACCTTC | CASRTDYGYTF
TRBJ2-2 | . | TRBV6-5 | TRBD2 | TGTGCCAGCAGGAAAAGCGGGGGATACACCGGGGAGCTGTTTTTT | CASRKSGGYTGELFF
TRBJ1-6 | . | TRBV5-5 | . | TGTGCCAGCAGCTTCGAAGAAAATTCACCCCTCCACTTT | CASSFEENSPLHF
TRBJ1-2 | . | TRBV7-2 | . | TGTGCCAGCAGCCCGGGGGGCACAGGCTCATTGTATGGCTACACCTTC | CASSPGGTGSLYGYTF
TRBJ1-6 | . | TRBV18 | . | TGTGCCAGCTCGCACAGAGAATCACCCCTCCACTTT | CASSHRESPLHF
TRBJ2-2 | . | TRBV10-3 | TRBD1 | TGTGCCATCAGCGACAGGGGGCCCGGGGAGCTGTTTTTT | CAISDRGPGELFF
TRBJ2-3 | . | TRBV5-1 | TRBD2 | TGCGCCAGCGATTTCAGCGGGGGTGGTGGCACAGATACGCAGTATTTT | CASDFSGGGGTDTQYF
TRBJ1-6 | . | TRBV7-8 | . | TGTGCCAGCAGCTTAGTCAGGGGCGGGAATTCACCCCTCCACTTT | CASSLVRGGNSPLHF
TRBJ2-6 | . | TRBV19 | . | TGTGCCAGTAGTATTGGGAGCTCTGGGGCCAACGTCCTGACTTTC | CASSIGSSGANVLTF
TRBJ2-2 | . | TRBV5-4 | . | TGTGCCAGCAGCTATGAACAGGCCTTCCTTACCGGGGAGCTGTTTTTT | CASSYEQAFLTGELFF
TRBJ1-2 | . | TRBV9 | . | TGTGCCAGCAGCGTACCTTGCAGGGGCCCCCATAACTATGGCTACACCTTC | CASSVPCRGPHNYGYTF
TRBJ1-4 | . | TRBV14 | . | TGTGCCAGCAGCCGTTGGCCGACAGCAACTAATGAAAAACTGTTTTTT | CASSRWPTATNEKLFF
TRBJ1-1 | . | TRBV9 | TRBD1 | TGTGCCAGCAGAGCTACCGGGACAGGGGGCGAAGCTTTCTTT | CASRATGTGGEAFF
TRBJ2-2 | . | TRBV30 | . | TGTGCCTGGAGTACTTTGGGGGCCGGGGAGCTGTTTTTT | CAWSTLGAGELFF
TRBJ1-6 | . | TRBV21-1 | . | TGTGCCAGCAGCACCACCCGGAATTCACCCCTCCACTTT | CASSTTRNSPLHF
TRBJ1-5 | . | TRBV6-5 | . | TGTGCCAGCAGCCCCTGGGGGGGTCAGCCCCAGCATTTT | CASSPWGGQPQHF
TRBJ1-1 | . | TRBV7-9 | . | TGTGCCAGCAGAGGACCAAACATGAACACTGAAGCTTTCTTT | CASRGPNMNTEAFF
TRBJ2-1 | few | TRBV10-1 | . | TGCGCCAGCAGTCACGGGGTTTTTCTAAATGAGCAGTTCTTC | CASSHGVFLNEQFF
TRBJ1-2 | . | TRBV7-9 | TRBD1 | TGTGCCAGCACCAGACAGGGCAGCTATGGCTACACCTTC | CASTRQGSYGYTF
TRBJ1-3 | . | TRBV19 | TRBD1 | TGTGCCAGTAGTATTCGGGGACAGGGAGGACCCTCTGGAAACACCATATATTTT | CASSIRGQGGPSGNTIYF
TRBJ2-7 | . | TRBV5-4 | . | TGTGCCAGCAGGTTCGGGGGGCAAGGATACGAGCAGTACTTC | CASRFGGQGYEQYF
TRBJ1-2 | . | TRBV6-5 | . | TGTGCCAGCAGGCTGGACGGTAACTATGGCTACACCTTC | CASRLDGNYGYTF